The 21 T cell receptor beta chains below were found in one sample sequenced in a study of blood T cell repertoires in COVID-19. Here immunoSEQ multiplex PCR was the method, and the copy in TCRdb shows in-frame clones only, minus some. The sample yields roughly 100,000 clones, 86% seen once. Sequences were obtained from peripheral blood. Receptors originate from a woman aged 80 or older with acute or convalescent COVID-19.

The chain uses TRBV6-5 and TRBJ2-6; TRBD2 is a possible D gene (5 bases). Germline V lookup: CDR1 MNHEY, CDR2 SVGAGI. This CDR3 contains 15 residues. V lost 4 bases and J 2 bases, leaving 9 bases between the germline ends. The DNA for the CDR3 is TGTGCCAGCAGTTCCCCGAGGGCTGGGGCCAACGTCCTGACTTTC. Amino acids: CASSSPRAGANVLTF.

The chain combines TRBV24-1 with TRBJ2-3; tentatively, D is TRBD1 (6 bases). This CDR3 has 15 amino acids. Trimming took off 4 bases at V and 5 bases at J, with 15 bases between the two ends. Per the germline V gene, CDR1 is KGHDR and CDR2 is SFDVKD. CDR3 region: CATSEPFPGVDTQYF. Written as DNA, the CDR3 is TGTGCCACCAGTGAACCTTTTCCAGGGGTAGATACGCAGTATTTT.

This chain joins TRBV4-2 and TRBJ2-3; 10 bases fit TRBD2. The CDR3 extends over 15 amino acids. Per the germline V gene, CDR1 is LGHNA and CDR2 is YNFKEQ. V lost 4 bases to trimming and J lost 3 bases; unmatched junction nucleotides: 4. CDR3 sequence reads: CASSRSGGETDTQYF. CDR3 bases: TGTGCCAGCAGCCGAAGCGGGGGGGAGACAGATACGCAGTATTTT.

The CDR3 is CSAPGQGLYTF. The CDR3 region has the DNA TGCAGTGCCCCGGGACAGGGCTTGTACACCTTC. This sequence joins TRBV20-1 and TRBJ1-2, with 9 bases aligning to TRBD1. This CDR3 contains 11 residues. Germline CDR1 and CDR2: DFQATT and SNEGSKA (reference sequence). V lost 6 bases and J lost 11; bases outside the gene matches: 7.

The genes are TRBV5-4 and TRBJ2-5; TRBD1 agrees at 9 bases. The length of the CDR3 is 17 residues. The trim removed 3 bases at V and 2 bases at J, leaving 11 bases unmatched. Germline V gene sequence: CDR1 SGHNT, CDR2 YYREEE (reference sequence). CDR3 loop: CASSSPKQGAGQETQYF. The CDR3 nucleotides read TGTGCCAGCAGCTCGCCAAAACAGGGGGCAGGGCAAGAGACCCAGTACTTC.

The rearrangement links TRBV3-1 (or the pseudogene TRBV3-2) to TRBJ2-7; 8 positions match TRBD2. CDR1 is LGHDT and CDR2 is YNNKEL in the germline V gene (reference sequence). Trimming cost V 4 bases and J 3 bases; bases outside gene matches: 11. The CDR3 covers 16 residues. CDR3 nucleotide sequence: TGTGCCAGCAGCCCCGGGAGGGGGGGACTGTACTACGAGCAGTACTTC. Protein product: CASSPGRGGLYYEQYF.

The CDR3: CASKTTGGSYGYTF. CDR3 bases: TGTGCCAGCAAGACCACAGGGGGGAGCTATGGCTACACCTTC. This chain uses TRBV6-5 with TRBJ1-2; the match to TRBD1 covers 8 bases. This CDR3 has 14 amino acids. V shed 7 bases, J shed 4 bases, and the junction held 8 bases outside the gene matches. The germline V gene has CDR1 MNHEY and CDR2 SVGAGI.

The chain links TRBV5-4 to TRBJ2-3, with D unresolved. The V end lost 6 bases, the J end lost 8 bases, and 13 bases lay between the germline ends. Germline values: CDR1 SGHNT, CDR2 YYREEE (reference sequence). The CDR3 sequence is 12 residues long. The CDR3 nucleotides are TGTGCCAGCACCCCTGATCGAGGTACGCAGTATTTT. Translation: CASTPDRGTQYF. The complete variable domain, with remaining parts taken from reference TRBV5-4 and TRBJ2-3, reads ETGVTQSPTHLIKTRGQQVTLRCSSQSGHNTVSWYQQALGQGPQFIFQYYREEENGRGNFPPRFSGLQFPNYSSELNVNALELDDSALYLCASTPDRGTQYFGPGTRLTVL.

This chain connects TRBV19 to TRBJ1-4, with D possibly TRBD1 on 6 matching bases. Germline V lookup: CDR1 LNHDA, CDR2 SQIVND (reference sequence). The CDR3 is 16 residues long. V lost 2 bases to trimming and J lost 4 bases, with 14 bases between them. The CDR3 sequence: CASSIRQAGDNEKLFF. In DNA form, the CDR3 reads TGTGCCAGTAGTATAAGGCAAGCAGGGGATAATGAAAAACTGTTTTTT.

The chain employs TRBV12-5 and TRBJ1-3, with a weak D call TRBD1 (6 bases). Germline V gene sequence: CDR1 LGHNT, CDR2 FRNRAP. Deletions cut 0 bases from V and 0 bases from J, with 15 bases between. The CDR3 loop spans 18 amino acids. The CDR3 bases are TGTGCTAGTGGTTTGGTCAGGGGCACCCCACTCTCTGGAAACACCATATATTTT. This gives the protein CASGLVRGTPLSGNTIYF.

This clone was observed a single time. V and J are TRBV5-1 and TRBJ2-3, with 14 bases that match TRBD2. This CDR3 region has 15 residues. Germline lookup yields CDR1 SGHRS and CDR2 YFSETQ. V dropped 4 bases and J dropped 5; count of bases not matched to a gene: 3. The CDR3 nucleotides are TGCGCCAGCAGCCCGGGGACTAGCGGGGGAGATACGCAGTATTTT. Residues: CASSPGTSGGDTQYF.

The chain uses TRBV10-2 and TRBJ2-3; D may be TRBD2 (6 bases). Germline loops: CDR1 WSHSY, CDR2 SAAADI. V was clipped by 4 bases and J by 1 base, with 12 bases between them. CDR3 length: 15 residues. The CDR3 DNA is TGCGCCAGCAGTGGGGAGGCGTCGGGCACAGATACGCAGTATTTT. This gives the protein CASSGEASGTDTQYF.

The genes are TRBV5-1 and TRBJ2-6; 9 bases fit TRBD2. The ends lost 2 bases at V and 0 bases at J; junction bases unmatched: 3. Germline CDR1 and CDR2: SGHRS and YFSETQ. CDR3 length: 17 residues. CDR3 in DNA: TGCGCCAGCAGCTTAGGAGCGGGGGGCTCTGGGGCCAACGTCCTGACTTTC. Translation: CASSLGAGGSGANVLTF.

This rearrangement joins TRBV7-6 to TRBJ1-6; TRBD1 aligns across 7 bases. The CDR3 runs to 13 residues. Germline values: CDR1 SGHVS, CDR2 FNYEAQ. V lost 5 bases and J lost 9; bases outside the gene matches: 4. The DNA for the CDR3 is TGTGCCAGCAGCGGAACAGGGGTTTCACCCCTCCACTTT. This sequence encodes CASSGTGVSPLHF. The entire variable domain, with the rest obtained from reference TRBV7-6 and TRBJ1-6, is as follows: GAGVSQSPRYKVTKRGQDVALRCDPISGHVSLYWYRQALGQGPEFLTYFNYEAQQDKSGLPNDRFSAERPEGSISTLTIQRTEQRDSAMYRCASSGTGVSPLHFGNGTRLTVT.

The chain uses TRBV12-5 and TRBJ1-1; 7 nucleotides match TRBD1. Germline loops: CDR1 LGHNT, CDR2 FRNRAP. The CDR3 extends over 15 amino acids. With V trimmed by 3 bases and J by 2 bases, 6 bases remained unmatched. The chain's CDR3 is CASGFLGQINTEAFF. The CDR3 DNA reads as TGTGCTAGTGGTTTTCTGGGACAGATCAACACTGAAGCTTTCTTT.

The gene calls are TRBV12-3 or TRBV12-4 and TRBJ1-4, with D possibly being TRBD1 (5 bases). CDR3 size: 13 residues. Deletions cut 3 bases from V and 6 bases from J, with 8 bases between. Here the CDR3 DNA reads TGTGCCAGCAGTTTCGGGGGGTATGAAAAACTGTTTTTT. Translating it yields CASSFGGYEKLFF.

The chain employs TRBV2 and TRBJ2-1; 10 nucleotides line up with TRBD1. This CDR3 spans 14 amino acids. Germline values: CDR1 SNHLY, CDR2 FYNNEI. V lost 4 bases to trimming and J lost 5 bases; unmatched junction nucleotides: 2. The CDR3 sequence: CASSGDRGNNEQFF. The CDR3 nucleotides read TGTGCCAGCAGTGGGGACAGGGGCAACAATGAGCAGTTCTTC.

V usage is TRBV19 and J usage is TRBJ1-5; 12 nucleotides align to TRBD1. Germline V gene lookup returns CDR1 LNHDA and CDR2 SQIVND (reference sequence). This CDR3 has 15 amino acids. The trim removed 6 bases at V and 5 bases at J, leaving 5 bases unmatched. The CDR3 region has the DNA TGTGCCAGTAGATGGGGACAGGGGGCGGATCAGCCCCAGCATTTT. It encodes CASRWGQGADQPQHF.

This clone was observed a few times. The gene calls are TRBV2 and TRBJ2-7; 8 bases are shared with TRBD2. The ends lost 4 bases at V and 6 bases at J; junction bases unmatched: 8. Germline V lookup: CDR1 SNHLY, CDR2 FYNNEI. The CDR3 totals 14 residues. In nucleotides, the CDR3 is TGTGCCAGCAGTGGACCGAGCGGGGGAGCCGAGCAGTACTTC. Its protein is CASSGPSGGAEQYF.

J is TRBJ2-1 and V is TRBV7-6, with 8 bases lining up with TRBD1. After removal of 5 bases from V and 1 base from J, the junction contained 4 bases not matched to a gene. The CDR3 is 15 amino acids. CDR1 and CDR2 from the germline V gene are SGHVS and FNYEAQ. The CDR3 DNA follows: TGTGCCAGCAGCCCACGGACAGGGTCCTACAATGAGCAGTTCTTC. Protein: CASSPRTGSYNEQFF.

There are a few counts of this clone. This chain connects TRBV29-1 to TRBJ1-1, with D possibly matching TRBD1 (5 bases). V was shortened by 0 bases and J by 9 bases, with 17 bases between the two germline ends. The CDR3 is made up of 14 amino acids. The germline V gene has CDR1 SQVTM and CDR2 ANQGSEA. In nucleotides, the CDR3 is TGCAGCGTTGAAGACAGACAGAGATCGGCCAAAGCTTTCTTT. Its translation is CSVEDRQRSAKAFF.